The present TCR beta chain was sequenced within a study of blood T cell repertoires in COVID-19. TCRdb keeps only in-frame clones here, not all; method: immunoSEQ multiplex PCR. The data contain roughly 400,000 clones, approximately 91% of them singletons. Germline assignment: CDR1 SGHTA and CDR2 FQGNSA. Losses at the gene ends were 5 bases for V and 5 bases for J; bases not matched to a gene: 8. CDR3 length equals 14 residues. Only one count was recorded for this clone. This sequence originates from a woman aged 35 to 49 who had been exposed to COVID-19. This chain connects TRBV7-2 to TRBJ1-1; 7 bases align to TRBD1. Sample: PBMCs or T cells enriched from blood (not recorded which). The chain's CDR3 is CASSPGQRRTEAFF. DNA of the CDR3: TGTGCCAGCAGCCCGGGACAGAGAAGGACTGAAGCTTTCTTT.